This is a list of T cell receptor beta chains from one sample in a study of circulating CD8 cells and anti-PD-1 response in melanoma. Each CDR3 protein is one row after TCRdb ran MiXCR on the reads. The sample has just under 500 distinct CDR3 sequences, over 7% seen once. Sample: CD8+ T cells from PBMCs, taken at baseline or after one month of anti-PD-1 therapy (not recorded which). These receptors were taken from a human donor with melanoma. The CDR3 runs from the conserved cysteine through the conserved F or W. D genes are given only for firm matches. Expanded clones are given a class, and other clones once, few, many or no size at all.

>TRBV12-3/TRBV12-4|TRBJ2-5|TRBD2|medium-sized
CASSFGVAGGQETQYF
TGTGCCAGCAGTTTTGGGGTAGCGGGGGGCCAAGAGACCCAGTACTTC
>TRBV30|TRBJ2-1|.|large
CAWSVLGHEQFF
TGTGCCTGGAGTGTACTCGGACATGAGCAGTTCTTC
>TRBV19|TRBJ1-5|.|.
CASSLNSNQPQHF
TGTGCCAGTAGCCTTAATAGCAATCAGCCCCAGCATTTT
>TRBV28|TRBJ2-4|TRBD1|large
CASSLETGVNIQYF
TGTGCCAGCAGTCTAGAGACAGGGGTAAACATTCAGTACTTC
>TRBV5-4|TRBJ2-5|.|medium-sized
CAVTVGQTQYF
TGTGCCGTTACAGTGGGACAGACCCAGTACTTC
>TRBV12-3/TRBV12-4|TRBJ2-7|TRBD1|large
CASRHGGQGDYEQYF
TGTGCCAGCAGACATGGGGGACAGGGGGACTACGAGCAGTACTTC
>TRBV2|TRBJ1-3|.|medium-sized
CASSEYQGSGNTIYF
TGTGCCAGCAGTGAATATCAGGGCTCTGGAAACACCATATATTTT
>TRBV27|TRBJ1-2|TRBD1|large
CASRVQGANYGYTF
TGTGCCAGCAGAGTACAGGGGGCTAACTATGGCTACACCTTC
>TRBV9|TRBJ2-2|.|.
CASSVGLSADEVFF
TGTGCCAGCAGCGTAGGTCTGTCGGCGGATGAAGTGTTTTTT
>TRBV12-3/TRBV12-4|TRBJ2-1|TRBD2|large
CASRPGGHYEQFF
TGTGCCAGCAGGCCGGGGGGGCACTATGAGCAGTTCTTC
>TRBV20-1|TRBJ1-5|.|medium-sized
CSARSPGSNQPQHF
TGCAGTGCTAGGTCCCCCGGTAGCAATCAGCCCCAGCATTTT
>TRBV9|TRBJ2-3|TRBD2|medium-sized
CASSVASGGLTDTQYF
TGTGCCAGCAGCGTAGCTAGCGGGGGGCTCACAGATACGCAGTATTTT
>TRBV4-2|TRBJ1-1|.|large
CASSQDKVNTEAFF
TGTGCCAGCAGCCAAGATAAGGTGAACACTGAAGCTTTCTTT
>TRBV24-1|TRBJ2-3|TRBD1|large
CATSDWGTGGADTQYF
TGTGCCACCAGTGATTGGGGGACAGGGGGGGCAGATACGCAGTATTTT
>TRBV28|TRBJ2-3|.|large
CAISEGWSDTQYF
TGTGCCATCTCAGAGGGTTGGTCAGATACGCAGTATTTT
>TRBV2|TRBJ2-6|.|.
CASSKPNSGANVLTF
TGTGCCAGCAGTAAACCGAACTCTGGGGCCAACGTCCTGACTTTC
>TRBV29-1|TRBJ2-5|.|.
CSVVVSGETQYF
TGCAGCGTTGTAGTCTCCGGAGAGACCCAGTACTTC